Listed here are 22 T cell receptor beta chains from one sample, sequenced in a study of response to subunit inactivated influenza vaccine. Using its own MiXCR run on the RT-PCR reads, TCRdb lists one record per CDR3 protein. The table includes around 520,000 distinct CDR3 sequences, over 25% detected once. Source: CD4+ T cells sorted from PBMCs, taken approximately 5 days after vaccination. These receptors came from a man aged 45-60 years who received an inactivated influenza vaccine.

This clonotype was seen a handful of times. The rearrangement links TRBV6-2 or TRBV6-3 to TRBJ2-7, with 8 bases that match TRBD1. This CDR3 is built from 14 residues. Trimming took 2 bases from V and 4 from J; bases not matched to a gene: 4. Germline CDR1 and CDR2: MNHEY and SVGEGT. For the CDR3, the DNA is TGTGCCAGCAGTTACCGGACAGGGAGGTACGAGCAGTACTTC. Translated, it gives CASSYRTGRYEQYF.

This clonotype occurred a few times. CDR3 sequence (DNA): TGCAGTGCTAGGTCCGGGACGGGTGAAAACACCGGGGAGCTGTTTTTT. It specifies CSARSGTGENTGELFF. The V gene is TRBV20-1, the J gene TRBJ2-2, with D tentatively TRBD1 or TRBD2 (5 bases each). With 3 bases removed from V and 2 bases from J, the gap between germline ends came to 16 bases. The CDR3 totals 16 residues. Germline CDR1 DFQATT, CDR2 SNEGSKA (reference sequence).

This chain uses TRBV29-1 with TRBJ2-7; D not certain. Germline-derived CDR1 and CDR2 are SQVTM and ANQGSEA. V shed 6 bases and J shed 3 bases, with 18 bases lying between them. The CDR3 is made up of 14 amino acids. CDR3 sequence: CSVRLEASLYEQYF. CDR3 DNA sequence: TGCAGCGTGAGACTTGAGGCTTCCCTCTACGAGCAGTACTTC.

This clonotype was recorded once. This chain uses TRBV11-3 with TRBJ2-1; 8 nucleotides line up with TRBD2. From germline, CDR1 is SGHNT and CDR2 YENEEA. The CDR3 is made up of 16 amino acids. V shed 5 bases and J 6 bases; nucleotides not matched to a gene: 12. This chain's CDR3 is CASSMLGAGGRNEQFF. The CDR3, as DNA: TGTGCCAGCAGCATGCTCGGCGCGGGGGGTCGCAATGAGCAGTTCTTC.

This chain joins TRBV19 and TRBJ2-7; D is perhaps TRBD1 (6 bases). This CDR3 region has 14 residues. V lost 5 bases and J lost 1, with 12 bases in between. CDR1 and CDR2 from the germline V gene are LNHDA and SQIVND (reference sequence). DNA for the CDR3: TGTGCCAGTAGTTACGGGACAACGTCCTACGAGCAGTACTTC. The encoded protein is CASSYGTTSYEQYF.

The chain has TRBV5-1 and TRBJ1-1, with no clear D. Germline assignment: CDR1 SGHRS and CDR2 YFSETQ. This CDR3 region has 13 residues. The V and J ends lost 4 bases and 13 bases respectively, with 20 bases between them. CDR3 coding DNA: TGCGCCAGCAGCCAGGATGACGGACCCGGAGGTTTCTTT. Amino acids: CASSQDDGPGGFF.

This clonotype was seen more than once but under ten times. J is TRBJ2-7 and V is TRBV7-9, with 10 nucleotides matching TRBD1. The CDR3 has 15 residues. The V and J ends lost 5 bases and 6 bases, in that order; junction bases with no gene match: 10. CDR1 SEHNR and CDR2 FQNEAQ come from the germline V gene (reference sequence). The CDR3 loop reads CASSINRDRGAEQYF. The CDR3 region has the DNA TGTGCCAGCAGCATCAACCGGGACAGGGGAGCCGAGCAGTACTTC.

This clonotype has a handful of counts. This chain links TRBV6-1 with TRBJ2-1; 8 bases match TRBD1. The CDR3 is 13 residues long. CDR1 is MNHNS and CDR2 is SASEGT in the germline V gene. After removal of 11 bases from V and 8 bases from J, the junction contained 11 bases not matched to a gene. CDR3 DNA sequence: TGTGCCGGGGCGGGACAGGTCGACCATGAGCAGTTCTTC. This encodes CAGAGQVDHEQFF.

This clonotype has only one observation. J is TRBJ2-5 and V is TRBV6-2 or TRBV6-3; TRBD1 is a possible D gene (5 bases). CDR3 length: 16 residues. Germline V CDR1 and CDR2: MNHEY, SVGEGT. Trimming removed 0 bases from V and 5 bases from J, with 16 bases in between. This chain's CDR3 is CASSYSVAFQGETQYF. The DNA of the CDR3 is TGTGCCAGCAGTTACTCGGTGGCATTCCAGGGCGAGACCCAGTACTTC.

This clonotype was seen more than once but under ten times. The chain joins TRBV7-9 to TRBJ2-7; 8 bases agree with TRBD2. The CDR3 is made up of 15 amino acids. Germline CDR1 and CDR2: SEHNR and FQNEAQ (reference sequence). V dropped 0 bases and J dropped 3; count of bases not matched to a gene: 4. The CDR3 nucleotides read TGTGCCAGCAGCTTAGCACTAGCGGCAAACTACGAGCAGTACTTC. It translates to CASSLALAANYEQYF.

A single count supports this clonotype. CDR3 coding DNA: TGTGCCAGCAGCTCAGGGACAGGGGTATCTAGCGCGAAAGAGACCCAGTACTTC. As protein: CASSSGTGVSSAKETQYF. The chain joins TRBV11-1 to TRBJ2-5; 10 bases map to TRBD1. Germline V lookup: CDR1 SGHAT, CDR2 FQDESV (reference sequence). The J segment lost 3 bases and the V segment lost 4 bases, leaving 14 bases of the junction unmatched. The CDR3 has 18 residues.

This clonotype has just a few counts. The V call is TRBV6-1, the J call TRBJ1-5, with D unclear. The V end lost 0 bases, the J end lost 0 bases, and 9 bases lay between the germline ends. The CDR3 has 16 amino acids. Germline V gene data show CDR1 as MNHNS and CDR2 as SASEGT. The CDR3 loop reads CASSEAKGYSNQPQHF. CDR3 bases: TGTGCCAGCAGTGAAGCGAAAGGGTATAGCAATCAGCCCCAGCATTTT.

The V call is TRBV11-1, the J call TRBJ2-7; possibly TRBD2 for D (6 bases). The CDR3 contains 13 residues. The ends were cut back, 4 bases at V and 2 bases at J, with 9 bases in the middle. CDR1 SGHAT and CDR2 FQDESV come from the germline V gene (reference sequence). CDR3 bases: TGTGCCAGCAGCTCCGGGAGTACCTACGAGCAGTACTTC. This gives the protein CASSSGSTYEQYF. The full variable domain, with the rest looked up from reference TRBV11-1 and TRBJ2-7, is EAEVAQSPRYKITEKSQAVAFWCDPISGHATLYWYRQILGQGPELLVQFQDESVVDDSQLPKDRFSAERLKGVDSTLKIQPAELGDSAMYLCASSSGSTYEQYFGPGTRLTVT.

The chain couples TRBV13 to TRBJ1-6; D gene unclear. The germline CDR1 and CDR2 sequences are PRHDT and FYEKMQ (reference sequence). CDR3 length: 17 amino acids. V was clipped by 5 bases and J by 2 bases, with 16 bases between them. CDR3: CASSHHAGRTYNSPLHF. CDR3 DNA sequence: TGTGCCAGCAGCCACCACGCGGGAAGGACCTATAATTCACCCCTCCACTTT.

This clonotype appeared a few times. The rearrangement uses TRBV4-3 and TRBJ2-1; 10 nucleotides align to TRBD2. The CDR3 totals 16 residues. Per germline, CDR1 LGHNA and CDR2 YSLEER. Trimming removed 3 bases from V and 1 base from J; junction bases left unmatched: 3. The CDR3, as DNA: TGCGCCAGCAGCCAGGTTAGCGGGAGGTCCTACAATGAGCAGTTCTTC. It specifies CASSQVSGRSYNEQFF.

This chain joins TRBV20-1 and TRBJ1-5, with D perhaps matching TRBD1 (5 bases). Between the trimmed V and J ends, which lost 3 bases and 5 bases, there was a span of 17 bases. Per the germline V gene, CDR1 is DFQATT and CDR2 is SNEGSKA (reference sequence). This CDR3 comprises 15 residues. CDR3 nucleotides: TGCAGTGCTAGCCGTGGACATACAGGTGATCAGCCCCAGCATTTT. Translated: CSASRGHTGDQPQHF.

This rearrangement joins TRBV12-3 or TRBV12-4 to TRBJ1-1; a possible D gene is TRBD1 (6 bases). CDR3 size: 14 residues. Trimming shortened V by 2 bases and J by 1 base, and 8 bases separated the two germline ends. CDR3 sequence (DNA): TGTGCCAGCAGTTTAACAGGGCAGAACACTGAAGCTTTCTTT. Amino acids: CASSLTGQNTEAFF.

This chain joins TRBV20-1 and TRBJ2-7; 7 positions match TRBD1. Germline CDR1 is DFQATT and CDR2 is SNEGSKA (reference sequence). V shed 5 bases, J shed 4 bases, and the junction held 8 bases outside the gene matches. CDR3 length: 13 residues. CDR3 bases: TGCAGTGCTCGTCAGGGGGTATGGTACGAGCAGTACTTC. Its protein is CSARQGVWYEQYF.

The CDR3: CASSPSGPYGYTF. Written as DNA, the CDR3 is TGTGCCAGCAGTCCCTCGGGGCCCTATGGCTACACCTTC. This chain joins TRBV12-3 or TRBV12-4 and TRBJ1-2, with D perhaps matching TRBD1 (5 bases). Trimming left V 5 bases short and J 4 bases short, with 11 bases between. The CDR3 contains 13 residues.

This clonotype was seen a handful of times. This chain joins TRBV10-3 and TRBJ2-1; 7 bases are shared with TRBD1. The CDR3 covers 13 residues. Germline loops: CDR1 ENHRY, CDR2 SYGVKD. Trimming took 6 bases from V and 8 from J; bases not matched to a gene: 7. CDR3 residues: CAISQEQGYEQFF. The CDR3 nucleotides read TGTGCCATCAGCCAGGAACAGGGGTATGAGCAGTTCTTC.

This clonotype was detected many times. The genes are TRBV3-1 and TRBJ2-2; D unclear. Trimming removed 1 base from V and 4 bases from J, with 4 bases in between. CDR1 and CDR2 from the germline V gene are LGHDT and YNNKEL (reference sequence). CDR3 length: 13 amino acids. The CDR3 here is CASSQGGTGELFF. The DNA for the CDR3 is TGTGCCAGCAGCCAAGGGGGCACCGGGGAGCTGTTTTTT.

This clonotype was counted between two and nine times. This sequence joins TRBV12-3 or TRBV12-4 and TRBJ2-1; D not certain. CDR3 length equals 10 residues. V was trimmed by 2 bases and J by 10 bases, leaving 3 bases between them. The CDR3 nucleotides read TGTGCCAGCAGTTTATACGAGCAGTTCTTC. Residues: CASSLYEQFF.